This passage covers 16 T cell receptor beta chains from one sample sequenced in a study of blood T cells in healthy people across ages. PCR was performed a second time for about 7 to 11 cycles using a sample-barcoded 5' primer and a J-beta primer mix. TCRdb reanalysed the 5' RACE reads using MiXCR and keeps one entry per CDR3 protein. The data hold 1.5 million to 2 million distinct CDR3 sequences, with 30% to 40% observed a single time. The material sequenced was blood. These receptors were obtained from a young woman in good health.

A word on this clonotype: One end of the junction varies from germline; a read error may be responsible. The CDR3 reads CASTASGANVRTF. The CDR3 nucleotides are TGTGCCAGTACAGCCTCTGGGGCCAACGTCCGGACTTTC. This chain uses TRBV5-6 with TRBJ2-6; TRBD1 might be the D (5 bases). This CDR3 is built from 13 residues. Per the germline V gene, CDR1 is SGHDT and CDR2 is YYEEEE.

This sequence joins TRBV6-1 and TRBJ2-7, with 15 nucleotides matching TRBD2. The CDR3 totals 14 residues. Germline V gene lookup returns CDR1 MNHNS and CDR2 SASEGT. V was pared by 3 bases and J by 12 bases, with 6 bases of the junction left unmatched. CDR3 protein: CASSDPGLAGGTYF. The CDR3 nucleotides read TGTGCCAGCAGTGACCCGGGACTAGCGGGGGGAACGTACTTC.

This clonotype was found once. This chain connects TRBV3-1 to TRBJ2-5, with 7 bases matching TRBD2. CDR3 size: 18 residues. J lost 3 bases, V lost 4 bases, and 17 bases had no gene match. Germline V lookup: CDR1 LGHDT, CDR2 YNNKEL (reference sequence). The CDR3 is CASSPESLSGPSKETQYF. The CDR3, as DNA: TGTGCCAGCAGCCCCGAATCCCTTAGCGGGCCGTCCAAAGAGACCCAGTACTTC.

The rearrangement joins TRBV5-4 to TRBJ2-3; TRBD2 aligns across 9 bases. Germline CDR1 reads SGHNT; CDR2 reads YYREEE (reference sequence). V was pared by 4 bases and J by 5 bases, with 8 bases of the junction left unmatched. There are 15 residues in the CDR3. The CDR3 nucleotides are TGTGCCAGCAGCCTCGGCGGGAGGGCCAAAGATACGCAGTATTTT. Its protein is CASSLGGRAKDTQYF. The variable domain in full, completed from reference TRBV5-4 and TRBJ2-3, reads ETGVTQSPTHLIKTRGQQVTLRCSSQSGHNTVSWYQQALGQGPQFIFQYYREEENGRGNFPPRFSGLQFPNYSSELNVNALELDDSALYLCASSLGGRAKDTQYFGPGTRLTVL.

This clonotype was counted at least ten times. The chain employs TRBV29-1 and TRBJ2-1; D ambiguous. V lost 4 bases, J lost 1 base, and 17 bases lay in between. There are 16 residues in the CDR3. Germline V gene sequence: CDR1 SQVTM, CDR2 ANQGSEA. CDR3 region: CSVALQLLISYNEQFF. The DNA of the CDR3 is TGCAGCGTTGCCCTACAGCTACTGATTTCCTACAATGAGCAGTTCTTC.

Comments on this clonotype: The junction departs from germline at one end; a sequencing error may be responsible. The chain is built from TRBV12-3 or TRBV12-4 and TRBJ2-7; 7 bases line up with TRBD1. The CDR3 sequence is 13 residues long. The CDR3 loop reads CASRLGRQGEQYF. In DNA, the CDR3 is TGTGCCAGCAGGTTAGGGAGACAGGGCGAGCAGTACTTC.

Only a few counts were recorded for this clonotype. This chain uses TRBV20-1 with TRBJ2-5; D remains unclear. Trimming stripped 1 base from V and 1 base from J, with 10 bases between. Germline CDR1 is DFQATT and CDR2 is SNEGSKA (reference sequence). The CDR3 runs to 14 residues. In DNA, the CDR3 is TGCAGTGCTAGAGGACCTACGCTCCAAGAGACCCAGTACTTC. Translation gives CSARGPTLQETQYF.

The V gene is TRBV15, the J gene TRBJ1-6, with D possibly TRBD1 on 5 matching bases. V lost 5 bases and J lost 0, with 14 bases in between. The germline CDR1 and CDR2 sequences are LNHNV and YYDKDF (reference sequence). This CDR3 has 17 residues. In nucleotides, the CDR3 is TGTGCCACCAGCCCACAACCAGGGAGCTCCTATAATTCACCCCTCCACTTT. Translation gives CATSPQPGSSYNSPLHF.

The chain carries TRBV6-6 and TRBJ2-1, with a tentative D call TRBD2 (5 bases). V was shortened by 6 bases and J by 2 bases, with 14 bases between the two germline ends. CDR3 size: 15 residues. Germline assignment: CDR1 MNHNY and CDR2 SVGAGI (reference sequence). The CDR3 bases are TGTGCCAGCAGACCCCATGGGAGTCCCTACAATGAGCAGTTCTTC. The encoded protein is CASRPHGSPYNEQFF.

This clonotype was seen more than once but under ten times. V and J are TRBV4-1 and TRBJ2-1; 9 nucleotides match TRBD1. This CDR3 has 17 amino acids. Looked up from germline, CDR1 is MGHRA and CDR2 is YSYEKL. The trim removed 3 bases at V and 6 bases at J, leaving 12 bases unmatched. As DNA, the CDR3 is TGCGCCAGCAGCCACGGCTTCGTGGGACAGGGAGTCAATGAGCAGTTCTTC. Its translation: CASSHGFVGQGVNEQFF.

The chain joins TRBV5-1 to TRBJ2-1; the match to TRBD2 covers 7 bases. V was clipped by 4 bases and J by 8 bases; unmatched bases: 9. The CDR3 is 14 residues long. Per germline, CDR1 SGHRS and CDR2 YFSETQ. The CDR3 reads CASSPTLANYEQFF. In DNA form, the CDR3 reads TGCGCCAGCAGCCCAACACTAGCGAACTATGAGCAGTTCTTC.

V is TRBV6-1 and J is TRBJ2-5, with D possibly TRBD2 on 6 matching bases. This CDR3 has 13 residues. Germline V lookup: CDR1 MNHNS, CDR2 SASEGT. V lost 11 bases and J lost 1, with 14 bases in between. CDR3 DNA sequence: TGTGCCGCGCGGGAACCGGGCCAAGAGACCCAGTACTTC. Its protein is CAAREPGQETQYF.

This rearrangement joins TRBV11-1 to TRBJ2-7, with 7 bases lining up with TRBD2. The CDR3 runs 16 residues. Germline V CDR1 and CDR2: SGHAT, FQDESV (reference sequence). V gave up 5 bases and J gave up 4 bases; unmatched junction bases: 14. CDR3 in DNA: TGTGCCAGCAGCCCGACTAGCACCCCAGCGCCGTACGAGCAGTACTTC. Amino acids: CASSPTSTPAPYEQYF.

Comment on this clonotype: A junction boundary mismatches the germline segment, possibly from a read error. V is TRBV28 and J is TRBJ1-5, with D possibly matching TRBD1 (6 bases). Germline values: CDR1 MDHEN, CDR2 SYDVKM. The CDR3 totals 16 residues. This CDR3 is CTSSGQHRYSNQPQHF. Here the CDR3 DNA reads TGTACCAGCAGTGGACAGCACCGATATAGCAATCAGCCCCAGCATTTT.

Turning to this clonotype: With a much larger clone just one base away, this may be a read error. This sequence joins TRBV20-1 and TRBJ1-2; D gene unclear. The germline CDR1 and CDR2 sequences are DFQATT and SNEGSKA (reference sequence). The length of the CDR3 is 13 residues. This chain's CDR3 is CCARDQRSYGYTF. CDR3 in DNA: TGCTGTGCTAGAGATCAACGCTCCTATGGCTACACCTTC.

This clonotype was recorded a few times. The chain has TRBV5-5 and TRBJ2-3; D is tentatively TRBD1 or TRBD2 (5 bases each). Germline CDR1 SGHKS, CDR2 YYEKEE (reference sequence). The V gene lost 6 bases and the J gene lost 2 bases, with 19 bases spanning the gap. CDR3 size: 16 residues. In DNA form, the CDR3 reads TGTGCCAGCAAATATTACGGGACCCTTATCACAGATACGCAGTATTTT. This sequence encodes CASKYYGTLITDTQYF.